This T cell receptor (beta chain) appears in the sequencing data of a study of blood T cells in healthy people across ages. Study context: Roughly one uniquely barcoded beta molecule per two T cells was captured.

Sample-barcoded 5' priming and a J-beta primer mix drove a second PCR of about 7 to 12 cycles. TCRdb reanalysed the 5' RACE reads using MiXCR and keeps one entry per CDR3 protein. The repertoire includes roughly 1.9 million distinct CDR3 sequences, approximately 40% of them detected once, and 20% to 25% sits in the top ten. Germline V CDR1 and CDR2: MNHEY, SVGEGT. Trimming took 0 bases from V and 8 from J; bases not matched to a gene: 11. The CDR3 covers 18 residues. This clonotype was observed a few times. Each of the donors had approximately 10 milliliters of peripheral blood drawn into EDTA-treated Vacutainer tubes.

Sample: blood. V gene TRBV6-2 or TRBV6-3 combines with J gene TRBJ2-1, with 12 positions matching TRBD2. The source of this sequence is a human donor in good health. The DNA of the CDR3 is TGTGCCAGCAGTTACTCCCGGACTAGCGGGGAGGCAAGGGATGAGCAGTTCTTC. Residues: CASSYSRTSGEARDEQFF.